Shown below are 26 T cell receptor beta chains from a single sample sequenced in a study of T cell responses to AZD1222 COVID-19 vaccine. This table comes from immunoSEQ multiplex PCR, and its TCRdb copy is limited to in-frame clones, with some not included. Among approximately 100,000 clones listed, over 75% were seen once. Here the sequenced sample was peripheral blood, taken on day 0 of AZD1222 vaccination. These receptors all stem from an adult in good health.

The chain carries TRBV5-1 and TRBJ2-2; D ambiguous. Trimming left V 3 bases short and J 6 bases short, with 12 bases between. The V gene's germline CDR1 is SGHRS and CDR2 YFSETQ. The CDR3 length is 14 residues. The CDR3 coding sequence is TGCGCCAGCAGCTCCAGTCCTGGGGCCGGGGAGCTGTTTTTT. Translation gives CASSSSPGAGELFF. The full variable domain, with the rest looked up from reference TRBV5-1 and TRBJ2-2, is KAGVTQTPRYLIKTRGQQVTLSCSPISGHRSVSWYQQTPGQGLQFLFEYFSETQRNKGNFPGRFSGRQFSNSRSEMNVSTLELGDSALYLCASSSSPGAGELFFGEGSRLTVL.

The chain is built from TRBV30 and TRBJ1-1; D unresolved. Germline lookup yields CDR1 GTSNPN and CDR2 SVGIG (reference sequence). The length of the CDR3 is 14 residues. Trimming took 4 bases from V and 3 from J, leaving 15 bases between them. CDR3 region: CAWNFESRDTEAFF. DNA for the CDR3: TGTGCCTGGAACTTTGAAAGCCGGGACACTGAAGCTTTCTTT.

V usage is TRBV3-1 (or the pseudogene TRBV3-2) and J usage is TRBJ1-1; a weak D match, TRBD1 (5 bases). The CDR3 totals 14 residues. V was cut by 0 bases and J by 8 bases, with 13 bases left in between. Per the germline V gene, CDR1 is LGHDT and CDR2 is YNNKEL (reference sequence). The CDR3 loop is CASSQEGGAGEAFF. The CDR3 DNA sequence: TGTGCCAGCAGCCAAGAGGGCGGGGCGGGAGAAGCTTTCTTT.

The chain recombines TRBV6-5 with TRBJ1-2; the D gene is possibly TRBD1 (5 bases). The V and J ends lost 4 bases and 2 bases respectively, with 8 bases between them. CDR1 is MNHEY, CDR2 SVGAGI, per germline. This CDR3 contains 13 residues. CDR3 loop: CASSLQENYGYTF. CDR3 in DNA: TGTGCCAGCAGTTTACAGGAGAACTATGGCTACACCTTC.

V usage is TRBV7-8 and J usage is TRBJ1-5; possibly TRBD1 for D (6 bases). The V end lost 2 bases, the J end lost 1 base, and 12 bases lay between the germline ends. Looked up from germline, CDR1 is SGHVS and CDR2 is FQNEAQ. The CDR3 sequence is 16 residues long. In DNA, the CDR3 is TGTGCCAGCAGCTTATTGGATGGGGGCAGCAATCAGCCCCAGCATTTT. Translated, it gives CASSLLDGGSNQPQHF.

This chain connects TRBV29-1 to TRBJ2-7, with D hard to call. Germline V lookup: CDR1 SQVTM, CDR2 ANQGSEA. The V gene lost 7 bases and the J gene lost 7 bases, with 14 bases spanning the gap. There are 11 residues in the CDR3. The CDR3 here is CSALDPGEQYF. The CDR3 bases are TGCAGCGCCTTGGATCCTGGAGAGCAGTACTTC.

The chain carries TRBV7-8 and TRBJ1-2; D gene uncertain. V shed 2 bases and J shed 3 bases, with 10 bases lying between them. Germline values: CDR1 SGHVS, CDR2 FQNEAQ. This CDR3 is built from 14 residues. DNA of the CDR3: TGTGCCAGCAGCTTAAAGAGGGCGGACTATGGCTACACCTTC. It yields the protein CASSLKRADYGYTF.

CDR3 sequence reads: CASSVLGSGTDTQYF. Written as DNA, the CDR3 is TGTGCCAGCAGCGTACTAGGGAGCGGCACAGATACGCAGTATTTT. The chain carries TRBV9 and TRBJ2-3; D is perhaps TRBD2 (5 bases). In germline, CDR1 is SGDLS, CDR2 YYNGEE. The CDR3 totals 15 residues. Between the trimmed V and J ends, which lost 1 base and 1 base, there was a span of 10 bases.

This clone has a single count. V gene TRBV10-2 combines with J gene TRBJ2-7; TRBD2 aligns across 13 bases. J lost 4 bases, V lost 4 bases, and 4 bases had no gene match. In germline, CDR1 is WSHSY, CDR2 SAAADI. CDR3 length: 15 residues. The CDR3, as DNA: TGCGCCAGCAGTGGACTAGCGGGAGGAAGGTACGAGCAGTACTTC. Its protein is CASSGLAGGRYEQYF.

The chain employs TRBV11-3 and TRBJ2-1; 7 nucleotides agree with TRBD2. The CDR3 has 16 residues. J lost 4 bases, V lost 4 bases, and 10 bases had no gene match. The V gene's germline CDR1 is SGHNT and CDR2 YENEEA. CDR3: CASSSRLALGYNEQFF. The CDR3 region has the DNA TGTGCCAGCAGCTCACGACTAGCCCTGGGGTACAATGAGCAGTTCTTC.

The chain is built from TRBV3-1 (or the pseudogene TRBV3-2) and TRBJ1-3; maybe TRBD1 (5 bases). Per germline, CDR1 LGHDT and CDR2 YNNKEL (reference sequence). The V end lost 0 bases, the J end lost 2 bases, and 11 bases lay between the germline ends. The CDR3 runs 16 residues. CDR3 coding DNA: TGTGCCAGCAGCCAAGACGCGCGGGGACCTGGAAACACCATATATTTT. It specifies CASSQDARGPGNTIYF.

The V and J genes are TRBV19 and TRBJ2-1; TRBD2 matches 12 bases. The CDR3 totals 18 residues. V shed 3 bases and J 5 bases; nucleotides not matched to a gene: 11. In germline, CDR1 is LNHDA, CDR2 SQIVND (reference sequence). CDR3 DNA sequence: TGTGCCAGTAGTATTCGGGCTAGCGGGAGGGCCCTTCACAATGAGCAGTTCTTC. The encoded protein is CASSIRASGRALHNEQFF.

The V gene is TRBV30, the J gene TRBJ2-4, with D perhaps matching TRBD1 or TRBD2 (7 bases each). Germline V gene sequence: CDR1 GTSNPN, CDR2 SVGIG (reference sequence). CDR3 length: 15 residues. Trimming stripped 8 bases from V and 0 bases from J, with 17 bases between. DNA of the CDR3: TGTGCCCAGGGGGGGGACGTAGTAGCCAAAAACATTCAGTACTTC. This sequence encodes CAQGGDVVAKNIQYF.

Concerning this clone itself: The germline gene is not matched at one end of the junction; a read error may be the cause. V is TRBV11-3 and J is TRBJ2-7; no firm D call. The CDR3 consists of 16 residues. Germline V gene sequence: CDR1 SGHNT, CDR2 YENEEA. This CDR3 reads CASSASWGYGSYKQYF. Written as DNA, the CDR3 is TGTGCCAGCAGCGCGAGTTGGGGTTACGGCTCCTACAAGCAGTACTTC.

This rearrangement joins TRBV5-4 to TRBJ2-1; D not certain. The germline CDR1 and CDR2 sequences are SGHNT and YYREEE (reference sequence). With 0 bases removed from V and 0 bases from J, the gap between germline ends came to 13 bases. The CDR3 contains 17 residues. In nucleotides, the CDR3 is TGTGCCAGCAGCTTGGGGGCCCCGTCTAGCTCCTACAATGAGCAGTTCTTC. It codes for CASSLGAPSSSYNEQFF.

The CDR3 DNA reads TGTGCCAGCAGCCCCGAGATCACCGGGGAGCTGTTTTTT. As protein: CASSPEITGELFF. The V gene is TRBV9, the J gene TRBJ2-2; no clear D gene. The V gene's germline CDR1 is SGDLS and CDR2 YYNGEE. This CDR3 contains 13 residues. V shed 4 bases and J shed 4 bases, with 8 bases lying between them.

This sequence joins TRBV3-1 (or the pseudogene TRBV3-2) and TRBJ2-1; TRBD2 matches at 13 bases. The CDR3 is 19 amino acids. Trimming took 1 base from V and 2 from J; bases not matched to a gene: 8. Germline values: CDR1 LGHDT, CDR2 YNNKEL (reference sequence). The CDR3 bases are TGTGCCAGCAGCCAAGGGGGACTAGCGGGAAGTTATCCCTACAATGAGCAGTTCTTC. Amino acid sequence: CASSQGGLAGSYPYNEQFF.

This chain's CDR3 is CASSSGHAKGNQPQHF. The CDR3 nucleotides are TGTGCCAGCAGCTCAGGCCACGCAAAAGGGAATCAGCCCCAGCATTTT. The chain carries TRBV7-2 and TRBJ1-5; D uncertain. The germline V gene encodes CDR1 SGHTA and CDR2 FQGNSA. The V end was cut by 4 bases, the J end by 4 bases, with 17 bases between. The CDR3 has 16 amino acids.

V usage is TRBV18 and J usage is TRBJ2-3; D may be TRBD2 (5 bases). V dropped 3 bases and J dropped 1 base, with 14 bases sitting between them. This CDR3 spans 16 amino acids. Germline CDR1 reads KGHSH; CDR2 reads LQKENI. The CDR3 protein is CASSPWTVSRTDTQYF. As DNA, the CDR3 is TGTGCCAGCTCACCCTGGACTGTATCTCGCACAGATACGCAGTATTTT.

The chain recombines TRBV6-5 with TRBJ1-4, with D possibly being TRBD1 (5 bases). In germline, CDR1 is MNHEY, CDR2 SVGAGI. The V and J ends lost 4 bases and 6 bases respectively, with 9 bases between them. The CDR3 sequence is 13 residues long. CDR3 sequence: CASSWGRHEKLFF. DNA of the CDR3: TGTGCCAGCAGTTGGGGACGGCATGAAAAACTGTTTTTT.

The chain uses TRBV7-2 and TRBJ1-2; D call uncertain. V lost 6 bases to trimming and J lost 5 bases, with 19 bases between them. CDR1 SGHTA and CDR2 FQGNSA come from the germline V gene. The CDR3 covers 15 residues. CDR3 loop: CASRSTFSFEYGYTF. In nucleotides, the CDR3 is TGTGCCAGCAGGTCCACCTTTTCCTTTGAGTATGGCTACACCTTC.

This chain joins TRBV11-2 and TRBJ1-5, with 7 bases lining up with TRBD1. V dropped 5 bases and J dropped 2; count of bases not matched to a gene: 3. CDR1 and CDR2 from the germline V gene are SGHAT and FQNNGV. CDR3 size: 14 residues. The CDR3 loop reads CASSEGAGNQPQHF. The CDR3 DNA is TGTGCCAGCAGCGAGGGGGCGGGCAATCAGCCCCAGCATTTT.

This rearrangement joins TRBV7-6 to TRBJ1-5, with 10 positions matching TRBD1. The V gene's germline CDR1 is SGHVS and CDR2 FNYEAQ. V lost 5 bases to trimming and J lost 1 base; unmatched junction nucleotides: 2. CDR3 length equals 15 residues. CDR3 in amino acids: CASSTGQGSNQPQHF. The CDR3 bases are TGTGCCAGCAGCACGGGACAGGGGAGCAATCAGCCCCAGCATTTT.

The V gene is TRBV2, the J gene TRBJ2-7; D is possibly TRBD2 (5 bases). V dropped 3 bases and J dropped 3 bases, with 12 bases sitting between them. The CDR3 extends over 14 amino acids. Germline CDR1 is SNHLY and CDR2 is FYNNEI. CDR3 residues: CASSDDYLNYEQYF. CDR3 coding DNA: TGTGCCAGCAGTGATGACTACCTTAACTACGAGCAGTACTTC.

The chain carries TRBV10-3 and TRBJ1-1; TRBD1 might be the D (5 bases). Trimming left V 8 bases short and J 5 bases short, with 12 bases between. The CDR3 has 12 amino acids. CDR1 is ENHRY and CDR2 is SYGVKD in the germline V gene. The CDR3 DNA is TGTGCCATCCCTAGGAGGGGAACTGAAGCTTTCTTT. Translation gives CAIPRRGTEAFF.

The CDR3 protein is CAKKGQGSAEQYF. CDR3 nucleotide sequence: TGTGCCAAGAAGGGACAGGGTTCTGCCGAGCAGTACTTC. The gene calls are TRBV2 and TRBJ2-7, with TRBD1 matching 9 bases. The CDR3 is 13 amino acids. The ends lost 10 bases at V and 6 bases at J; junction bases unmatched: 10. Germline CDR1 SNHLY, CDR2 FYNNEI.